These 21 T cell receptor beta chains originate from one sample sequenced in a study. TCRdb's copy holds only in-frame clones and misses some; the assay was immunoSEQ multiplex PCR. Here the sample spans tens of thousands of clones, about 92% being singletons. Source material: PBMCs. Receptors originate from a man aged 40-49 years with rheumatoid arthritis.

The chain recombines TRBV25-1 with TRBJ1-2; D gene uncertain. The CDR3 spans 13 residues. Trimming cost V 2 bases and J 4 bases, with 8 bases left between them. From germline, CDR1 is MGHDK and CDR2 SYGVNS. The chain's CDR3 is CASSEAGSYGYTF. In DNA, the CDR3 is TGTGCCAGCAGTGAAGCGGGTAGCTATGGCTACACCTTC.

The chain links TRBV7-9 to TRBJ1-3; 9 positions match TRBD1. V gave up 5 bases and J gave up 0 bases; unmatched junction bases: 2. Germline CDR1 SEHNR, CDR2 FQNEAQ (reference sequence). The CDR3 covers 15 residues. CDR3 sequence (DNA): TGTGCCAGCAGCGTGACAGGGGGCTCTGGAAACACCATATATTTT. Translated, it gives CASSVTGGSGNTIYF.

The rearrangement uses TRBV27 and TRBJ2-1; perhaps D is TRBD1 or TRBD2 (5 bases each). The V end lost 7 bases, the J end lost 2 bases, and 12 bases lay between the germline ends. Germline CDR1 MNHEY, CDR2 SMNVEV (reference sequence). This CDR3 has 14 amino acids. The CDR3 region has the DNA TGTGCCAGCACCCCTGGGGGACCCTACAATGAGCAGTTCTTC. Protein: CASTPGGPYNEQFF.

V gene TRBV9 combines with J gene TRBJ1-4, with D possibly being TRBD1 (6 bases). The V and J ends lost 3 bases and 5 bases respectively, with 14 bases between them. Germline V gene lookup returns CDR1 SGDLS and CDR2 YYNGEE. The CDR3 extends over 15 amino acids. This CDR3 is CASSGRQATNEKLFF. The CDR3 DNA is TGTGCCAGCAGCGGTAGACAGGCTACCAATGAAAAACTGTTTTTT.

The genes are TRBV19 and TRBJ2-7; D not certain. CDR1 and CDR2 from the germline V gene are LNHDA and SQIVND (reference sequence). This CDR3 is built from 14 residues. V was clipped by 7 bases and J by 2 bases, with 15 bases between them. The CDR3 coding sequence is TGTGCCAGTAAGGTCCCCGCCAAAACCTACGAGCAGTACTTC. Protein: CASKVPAKTYEQYF.

The CDR3 spells CASETGTSGSLNEQFF. CDR3 DNA: TGTGCCAGCGAAACCGGGACTAGCGGGAGTTTAAATGAGCAGTTCTTC. This chain links TRBV28 with TRBJ2-1, with 14 positions matching TRBD2. This CDR3 spans 16 amino acids. The V gene's germline CDR1 is MDHEN and CDR2 SYDVKM. Unmatched junction bases numbered 10, after V lost 8 bases and J lost 7 bases.

The chain links TRBV3-1 (or the pseudogene TRBV3-2) to TRBJ1-2; the D gene is possibly TRBD1 (5 bases). Per germline, CDR1 LGHDT and CDR2 YNNKEL (reference sequence). This CDR3 is 16 amino acids long. V was pared by 1 base and J by 6 bases, with 18 bases between. The CDR3 sequence is CASSQALSSSRDGYTF. CDR3 nucleotide sequence: TGTGCCAGCAGCCAAGCTCTTTCTTCATCCAGGGATGGCTACACCTTC.

The J gene is TRBJ2-7, the V gene TRBV6-2 or TRBV6-3, with D possibly TRBD1 on 5 matching bases. Trimming took off 4 bases at V and 0 bases at J, with 10 bases between the two ends. From germline, CDR1 is MNHEY and CDR2 SVGEGT. The CDR3 has 14 residues. DNA of the CDR3: TGTGCCAGCAGTTCCAGGGTTTTCTCCTACGAGCAGTACTTC. It specifies CASSSRVFSYEQYF.

The rearrangement uses TRBV18 and TRBJ2-1, with D possibly TRBD2 on 8 matching bases. The CDR3 totals 15 residues. The V gene lost 6 bases and the J gene lost 3 bases, with 15 bases spanning the gap. CDR1 and CDR2 (germline): KGHSH, LQKENI. The CDR3 sequence: CASSPRGTSYNEQFF. CDR3 DNA: TGTGCCAGCTCGCCCAGGGGGACTAGCTACAATGAGCAGTTCTTC.

This clone came up a few times. The rearrangement joins TRBV27 to TRBJ1-6, with unresolved D. CDR1 and CDR2 from the germline V gene are MNHEY and SMNVEV (reference sequence). Deletions cut 0 bases from V and 7 bases from J, with 4 bases between. There are 13 residues in the CDR3. DNA for the CDR3: TGTGCCAGCAGTTTATCTCCCAATTCACCCCTCCACTTT. This translates into CASSLSPNSPLHF.

The chain employs TRBV5-4 and TRBJ1-4; D is uncertain. CDR3 length equals 15 residues. Trimming removed 0 bases at V and 2 bases at J, with 8 bases between. Germline lookup yields CDR1 SGHNT and CDR2 YYREEE (reference sequence). CDR3 sequence reads: CASSLAGRTNEKLFF. The CDR3, as DNA: TGTGCCAGCAGCTTGGCCGGGAGGACTAATGAAAAACTGTTTTTT.

The chain is built from TRBV24-1 and TRBJ2-1; possibly TRBD1 or TRBD2 for D (5 bases each). The CDR3 extends over 17 amino acids. Trimming removed 4 bases from V and 5 bases from J, with 20 bases in between. Germline CDR1 is KGHDR and CDR2 is SFDVKD. The CDR3 coding sequence is TGTGCCACCAGTGACTGGACACCCCGAGACGGGGACAATGAGCAGTTCTTC. It codes for CATSDWTPRDGDNEQFF.

This clone came up once. The chain links TRBV29-1 to TRBJ2-5; 8 bases are shared with TRBD1. The germline V gene has CDR1 SQVTM and CDR2 ANQGSEA. The length of the CDR3 is 13 residues. V trimming: 3 bases; J trimming: 3 bases; junction bases outside the gene matches: 3. This CDR3 reads CSVETGDKETQYF. The CDR3 DNA sequence: TGCAGCGTTGAGACAGGGGATAAAGAGACCCAGTACTTC.

V usage is TRBV2 and J usage is TRBJ2-1; D could derive from TRBD1 or TRBD2 (5 bases each). The CDR3 contains 14 residues. Trimming took off 11 bases at V and 4 bases at J, with 18 bases between the two ends. Germline CDR1 SNHLY, CDR2 FYNNEI. The CDR3 DNA sequence: TGTGCCGGGACGCGACTGCCTCCTTACAATGAGCAGTTCTTC. This gives the protein CAGTRLPPYNEQFF.

This chain uses TRBV5-4 with TRBJ1-2; TRBD1 might be the D (5 bases). This CDR3 is 13 amino acids long. Germline CDR1 and CDR2: SGHNT and YYREEE (reference sequence). Between the trimmed V and J ends, which lost 2 bases and 7 bases, there was a span of 12 bases. The CDR3 spells CASSFTGGSGYTF. Written as DNA, the CDR3 is TGTGCCAGCAGCTTTACAGGAGGCTCTGGCTACACCTTC.

The chain is built from TRBV9 and TRBJ2-7, with 12 bases matching TRBD1. Germline trimming cut 3 bases from V and 4 bases from J; bases unmatched to any gene: 5. The germline CDR1 and CDR2 sequences are SGDLS and YYNGEE. This CDR3 spans 15 amino acids. CDR3 in DNA: TGTGCCAGCAGCGCAGGGACAGGGGGCGGGTACGAGCAGTACTTC. This sequence encodes CASSAGTGGGYEQYF.

In DNA, the CDR3 is TGTGCCAGCAGTCGACTAGCGGACCACACAGATACGCAGTATTTT. Amino acids: CASSRLADHTDTQYF. The chain couples TRBV6-5 to TRBJ2-3; 9 bases fit TRBD2. V dropped 5 bases and J dropped 2; count of bases not matched to a gene: 5. Germline CDR1 is MNHEY and CDR2 is SVGAGI. This CDR3 spans 15 amino acids.

J is TRBJ2-2 and V is TRBV6-6; D ambiguous. The ends were cut back, 4 bases at V and 5 bases at J, with 8 bases in the middle. The germline V gene encodes CDR1 MNHNY and CDR2 SVGAGI (reference sequence). The CDR3 has 13 amino acids. CDR3 nucleotide sequence: TGTGCCAGCAGTTTTCTAGGAACCGGGGAGCTGTTTTTT. Translating gives CASSFLGTGELFF.

The chain has TRBV7-3 and TRBJ1-2, with a tentative D call TRBD1 (6 bases). Trimming removed 2 bases at V and 0 bases at J, with 13 bases between. The CDR3 runs 16 residues. CDR1 and CDR2 from the germline V gene are SGHTA and FQGTGA. CDR3 sequence: CASSLGSTGPNYGYTF. In DNA, the CDR3 is TGTGCCAGCAGCTTAGGTTCGACAGGCCCTAACTATGGCTACACCTTC.

This chain joins TRBV2 and TRBJ2-5; no firm D call. In germline, CDR1 is SNHLY, CDR2 FYNNEI. The CDR3 spans 13 residues. Trimming removed 4 bases at V and 5 bases at J, with 11 bases between. This CDR3 reads CASSVVLWETQYF. In nucleotides, the CDR3 is TGTGCCAGCAGTGTAGTGCTATGGGAGACCCAGTACTTC.

The DNA for the CDR3 is TGTGCCAGCAGTCAGGTTAGCGATCCCCTCTCCTACGAGCAGTACTTC. It translates to CASSQVSDPLSYEQYF. The chain combines TRBV28 with TRBJ2-7, with a tentative D call TRBD2 (5 bases). The germline gives CDR1 MDHEN, CDR2 SYDVKM. The length of the CDR3 is 16 residues. V dropped 5 bases and J dropped 0 bases, with 17 bases sitting between them.